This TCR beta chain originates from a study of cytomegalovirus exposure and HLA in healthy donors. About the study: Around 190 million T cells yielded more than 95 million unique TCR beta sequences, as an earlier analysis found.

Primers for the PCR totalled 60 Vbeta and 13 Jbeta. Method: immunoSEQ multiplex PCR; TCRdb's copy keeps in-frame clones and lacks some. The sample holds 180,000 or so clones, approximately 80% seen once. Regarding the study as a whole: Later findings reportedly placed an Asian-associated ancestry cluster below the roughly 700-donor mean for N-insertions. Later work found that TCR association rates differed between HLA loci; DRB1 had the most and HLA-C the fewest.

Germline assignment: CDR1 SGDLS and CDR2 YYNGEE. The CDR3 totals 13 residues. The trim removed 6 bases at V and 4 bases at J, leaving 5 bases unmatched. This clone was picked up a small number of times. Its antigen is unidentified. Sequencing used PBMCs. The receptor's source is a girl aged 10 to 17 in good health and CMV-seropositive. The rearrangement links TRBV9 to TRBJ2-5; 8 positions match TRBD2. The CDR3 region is CASKAGVGETQYF. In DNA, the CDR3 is TGTGCCAGCAAAGCGGGAGTGGGAGAGACCCAGTACTTC.